The 29 T cell receptor beta chains presented below share a single source sample, sequenced in a study of CD8 T cells in Susac syndrome. Random-hexamer reverse transcription was applied to about 0.5 to 1 ug RNA. TCRdb fed the immunoSEQ multiplex PCR reads into MiXCR, producing one record per CDR3 protein. The sample has 110,000 or so distinct CDR3 sequences, around 90% seen once. Sequenced sample: CD4+ T cells from PBMCs. The receptor set was obtained from a human donor in good health.

V usage is TRBV20-1 and J usage is TRBJ2-7, with D maybe TRBD1 (6 bases). V dropped 0 bases and J dropped 5 bases, with 8 bases sitting between them. This CDR3 has 12 amino acids. Germline-derived CDR1 and CDR2 are DFQATT and SNEGSKA (reference sequence). The CDR3 coding sequence is TGCAGTGCTAGAGAACAGGGCCACGAGCAGTACTTC. It translates to CSAREQGHEQYF.

The chain employs TRBV7-3 and TRBJ2-2; tentative D call: TRBD1 (6 bases). Trimming removed 5 bases from V and 6 bases from J, with 16 bases in between. Germline CDR1 is SGHTA and CDR2 is FQGTGA. This CDR3 is built from 15 residues. CDR3 region: CASSDQNRVPGELFF. The CDR3 DNA is TGTGCCAGCAGCGACCAAAACAGGGTACCCGGGGAGCTGTTTTTT. The full variable domain, in which reference TRBV7-3 and TRBJ2-2 provide the parts outside the CDR3, is GAGVSQTPSNKVTEKGKYVELRCDPISGHTALYWYRQSLGQGPEFLIYFQGTGAADDSGLPNDRFFAVRPEGSVSTLKIQRTERGDSAVYLCASSDQNRVPGELFFGEGSRLTVL.

The J gene is TRBJ2-2, the V gene TRBV7-7; 9 bases are shared with TRBD1. This CDR3 has 14 amino acids. CDR1 is SSHAT and CDR2 is FNYEAQ in the germline V gene (reference sequence). The CDR3 here is CASSRDRATGELFF. In nucleotides, the CDR3 is TGTGCTAGCTCCCGGGACAGGGCTACCGGGGAGCTGTTTTTT.

V and J are TRBV5-6 and TRBJ2-3; D remains ambiguous. Trimming cost V 0 bases and J 4 bases, with 12 bases left between them. This CDR3 is 15 amino acids long. Germline V gives CDR1 SGHDT, CDR2 YYEEEE. The CDR3 region has the DNA TGTGCCAGCAGCTTGGTGGAATCGATCTCAGATACGCAGTATTTT. Its translation is CASSLVESISDTQYF.

The DNA of the CDR3 is TGCAGCGTGACAGGATTGGGCAACCCTGAAGCTTTCTTT. Translation gives CSVTGLGNPEAFF. The chain links TRBV29-1 to TRBJ1-1, with D possibly TRBD1 on 6 matching bases. Looked up from germline, CDR1 is SQVTM and CDR2 is ANQGSEA. Deletions cut 6 bases from V and 6 bases from J, with 17 bases between. The CDR3 length is 13 residues.

The chain joins TRBV3-1 to TRBJ2-1; 9 bases match TRBD2. The trim removed 2 bases at V and 0 bases at J, leaving 8 bases unmatched. Per the germline V gene, CDR1 is LGHDT and CDR2 is YNNKEL (reference sequence). CDR3 length: 18 residues. Here the CDR3 reads CASSQKGGGASSYNEQFF. In DNA form, the CDR3 reads TGTGCCAGCAGCCAAAAAGGCGGGGGGGCTTCCTCCTACAATGAGCAGTTCTTC.

The DNA for the CDR3 is TGCAGCGTTGTTTCACGGGGGAGCCACGAAAAACTGTTTTTT. The encoded protein is CSVVSRGSHEKLFF. The chain joins TRBV29-1 to TRBJ1-4; a weak D match, TRBD1 (5 bases). The CDR3 extends over 14 amino acids. From germline, CDR1 is SQVTM and CDR2 ANQGSEA. Trimming removed 4 bases from V and 8 bases from J, with 17 bases in between.

The chain couples TRBV18 to TRBJ2-7; 7 bases align to TRBD2. The CDR3 has 14 residues. After removal of 0 bases from V and 2 bases from J, the junction contained 1 base not matched to a gene. Germline V gene data show CDR1 as KGHSH and CDR2 as LQKENI. The CDR3 DNA sequence: TGTGCCAGCTCACCACCAGGGAGGGCCTACGAGCAGTACTTC. It is translated as CASSPPGRAYEQYF.

The CDR3 is CASSLDRRETQYF. CDR3 bases: TGTGCCAGCAGTTTGGACAGGCGAGAGACCCAGTACTTC. This chain connects TRBV2 to TRBJ2-5; TRBD1 aligns across 7 bases. The CDR3 is 13 amino acids. V lost 5 bases and J lost 4; bases outside the gene matches: 4. The germline V gene encodes CDR1 SNHLY and CDR2 FYNNEI. The whole variable domain, remainder taken from reference TRBV2 and TRBJ2-5, is EPEVTQTPSHQVTQMGQEVILRCVPISNHLYFYWYRQILGQKVEFLVSFYNNEISEKSEIFDDQFSVERPDGSNFTLKIRSTKLEDSAMYFCASSLDRRETQYFGPGTRLLVL.

V gene TRBV19 combines with J gene TRBJ1-3; unclear D gene. The CDR3 runs to 16 residues. Trimming removed 3 bases at V and 0 bases at J, with 12 bases between. Germline CDR1 reads LNHDA; CDR2 reads SQIVND (reference sequence). The CDR3 DNA reads as TGTGCCAGTAGTATCGACGGAGCGAGCTCTGGAAACACCATATATTTT. This codes for CASSIDGASSGNTIYF.

V gene TRBV5-1 combines with J gene TRBJ1-2; D is ambiguous. The V gene's germline CDR1 is SGHRS and CDR2 YFSETQ. V was pared by 2 bases and J by 8 bases, with 16 bases between. This CDR3 spans 14 amino acids. The CDR3 is CASSLDPSSGGYTF. As DNA, the CDR3 is TGCGCCAGCAGCTTAGACCCCTCAAGTGGGGGCTACACCTTC.

J is TRBJ1-1 and V is TRBV5-6, with 7 bases matching TRBD1. Germline CDR1 SGHDT, CDR2 YYEEEE. This CDR3 has 14 residues. With V trimmed by 4 bases and J by 10 bases, 13 bases remained unmatched. The CDR3, as DNA: TGTGCCAGCAGCCCGACAGGGACACCCGCTCGAGCTTTCTTT. Translating gives CASSPTGTPARAFF.

V and J are TRBV7-9 and TRBJ1-1; 7 nucleotides agree with TRBD1. This CDR3 has 14 residues. J gave up 5 bases and V 1 base, and 4 bases lay outside the gene matches. Germline V gene data show CDR1 as SEHNR and CDR2 as FQNEAQ (reference sequence). As DNA, the CDR3 is TGTGCCAGCAGCTTAGAACAGGGGTGGACTGAAGCTTTCTTT. This codes for CASSLEQGWTEAFF.

The V call is TRBV3-1, the J call TRBJ2-5; TRBD1 might be the D (6 bases). V was cut by 4 bases and J by 0 bases, with 9 bases left in between. Germline CDR1 and CDR2: LGHDT and YNNKEL (reference sequence). CDR3 length: 14 residues. CDR3 nucleotides: TGTGCCAGCAGCCCAGGGACAAACCAAGAGACCCAGTACTTC. It encodes CASSPGTNQETQYF.

This clonotype came up a few times. The CDR3 nucleotides read TGCGCCAGCAGCCAAGATTTAGCGGGGGGCTACTCCTACGAGCAGTACTTC. It codes for CASSQDLAGGYSYEQYF. The chain uses TRBV4-3 and TRBJ2-7; TRBD2 agrees at 10 bases. The J segment lost 0 bases and the V segment lost 0 bases, leaving 5 bases of the junction unmatched. Germline V gene lookup returns CDR1 LGHNA and CDR2 YSLEER. This CDR3 contains 17 residues.

J is TRBJ1-1 and V is TRBV7-9; a weak D match, TRBD1 (6 bases). The V end was cut by 5 bases, the J end by 6 bases, with 19 bases between. The CDR3 covers 15 residues. Germline V CDR1 and CDR2: SEHNR, FQNEAQ (reference sequence). The CDR3 bases are TGTGCCAGCAGCCCGCAACAGGGCCTGGATTCTGAAGCTTTCTTT. It is translated as CASSPQQGLDSEAFF.

This clonotype was seen more than once but under ten times. The chain is built from TRBV7-8 and TRBJ2-5; D is unclear. This CDR3 comprises 16 residues. From germline, CDR1 is SGHVS and CDR2 FQNEAQ. Trimming removed 1 base from V and 4 bases from J, with 16 bases in between. Here the CDR3 DNA reads TGTGCCAGCAGCTTAGTAGCAATGATCTACTCAGAGACCCAGTACTTC. This translates into CASSLVAMIYSETQYF.

The chain combines TRBV19 with TRBJ1-2, with 7 bases fitting TRBD1. CDR3 length: 13 residues. Germline-derived CDR1 and CDR2 are LNHDA and SQIVND (reference sequence). The V segment lost 7 bases and the J segment 2 bases; nucleotides outside the gene matches: 4. CDR3 bases: TGTGCCAGTACAAAGGGGGCGAACTATGGCTACACCTTC. Its protein product is CASTKGANYGYTF.

The chain links TRBV3-1 to TRBJ1-2; TRBD1 matches at 7 bases. Trimming took 3 bases from V and 6 from J; bases not matched to a gene: 7. The CDR3 length is 14 residues. Germline-derived CDR1 and CDR2 are LGHDT and YNNKEL (reference sequence). The CDR3 nucleotides are TGTGCCAGCAGCCAGCCTACAGGGGAAGATGGCTACACCTTC. This sequence encodes CASSQPTGEDGYTF. Together with reference TRBV3-1 and TRBJ1-2, the CDR3 gives the full variable domain: DTAVSQTPKYLVTQMGNDKSIKCEQNLGHDTMYWYKQDSKKFLKIMFSYNNKELIINETVPNRFSPKSPDKAHLNLHINSLELGDSAVYFCASSQPTGEDGYTFGSGTRLTVV.

This sequence joins TRBV2 and TRBJ2-2; D is ambiguous. The CDR3 is 12 residues long. Germline V lookup: CDR1 SNHLY, CDR2 FYNNEI. V lost 5 bases, J lost 7 bases, and 8 bases lay in between. The chain's CDR3 is CASSTTYGELFF. The CDR3 nucleotides are TGTGCCAGCAGTACAACCTACGGGGAGCTGTTTTTT.

The V gene is TRBV14, the J gene TRBJ1-5; D uncertain. CDR1 SGHDN and CDR2 FVKESK come from the germline V gene. The CDR3 extends over 18 amino acids. With 2 bases removed from V and 0 bases from J, the gap between germline ends came to 17 bases. As DNA, the CDR3 is TGTGCCAGCAGCCAACTCGCCCACAGAGATTATAGCAATCAGCCCCAGCATTTT. Translation: CASSQLAHRDYSNQPQHF.

J is TRBJ2-2 and V is TRBV11-2; TRBD1 is a possible D gene (7 bases). V was pared by 5 bases and J by 1 base, with 17 bases between. Germline CDR1 and CDR2: SGHAT and FQNNGV. CDR3 length equals 17 residues. The CDR3 loop reads CASSPWRQGGNTGELFF. Written as DNA, the CDR3 is TGTGCCAGCAGCCCGTGGAGACAGGGAGGGAACACCGGGGAGCTGTTTTTT.

The rearrangement links TRBV9 to TRBJ1-2; 8 nucleotides align to TRBD1. Trimming took 2 bases from V and 4 from J; bases not matched to a gene: 4. This CDR3 contains 14 residues. Looked up from germline, CDR1 is SGDLS and CDR2 is YYNGEE. DNA for the CDR3: TGTGCCAGCAGCGTTACAGGGGGGAGCTATGGCTACACCTTC. Translation: CASSVTGGSYGYTF.

The genes are TRBV6-2 or TRBV6-3 and TRBJ1-2; TRBD1 might be the D (5 bases). Germline CDR1 is MNHEY and CDR2 is SVGEGT. The CDR3 consists of 11 residues. V gave up 7 bases and J gave up 3 bases, with 6 bases separating them. The CDR3: CASTGHYGYTF. CDR3 coding DNA: TGTGCCAGCACAGGGCACTATGGCTACACCTTC.

The chain couples TRBV5-1 to TRBJ2-7; 7 positions agree with TRBD1. V trimming: 4 bases; J trimming: 7 bases; junction bases outside the gene matches: 14. The length of the CDR3 is 15 residues. Germline V lookup: CDR1 SGHRS, CDR2 YFSETQ. The CDR3 is CASSLLRDSVEEQYF. For the CDR3, the DNA is TGCGCCAGCAGCCTTCTCCGGGACAGCGTTGAAGAGCAGTACTTC.

This clonotype was counted a single time. V and J are TRBV12-3 or TRBV12-4 and TRBJ2-2; D is unresolved. Trimming took off 3 bases at V and 7 bases at J, with 9 bases between the two ends. This CDR3 region has 13 residues. The DNA of the CDR3 is TGTGCCAGCAGTTTTAAGAGACGCGGGGAGCTGTTTTTT. Translation: CASSFKRRGELFF.

This chain connects TRBV6-2 or TRBV6-3 to TRBJ2-1, with D hard to call. CDR3 length: 12 residues. From germline, CDR1 is MNHEY and CDR2 SVGEGT. The V end lost 8 bases, the J end lost 4 bases, and 9 bases lay between the germline ends. The CDR3 DNA reads TGTGCCAGCGGCCTAGTATACAATGAGCAGTTCTTC. It codes for CASGLVYNEQFF.

This clonotype appeared once. The chain carries TRBV12-3 or TRBV12-4 and TRBJ2-7, with 12 positions matching TRBD2. CDR3 length equals 19 residues. V trimming: 6 bases; J trimming: 1 base; junction bases outside the gene matches: 16. CDR3 amino acids: CASSGVRLAGDYPSYEQYF. In DNA form, the CDR3 reads TGTGCCAGCAGCGGCGTAAGACTAGCGGGAGATTATCCATCCTACGAGCAGTACTTC.

The V and J genes are TRBV18 and TRBJ1-6; 7 nucleotides line up with TRBD1. Germline loops: CDR1 KGHSH, CDR2 LQKENI. CDR3 length: 14 residues. Trimming cost V 3 bases and J 12 bases; bases outside gene matches: 8. The CDR3 loop reads CASSPTDRQRPLHF. The CDR3 nucleotides are TGTGCCAGCTCACCGACGGACAGGCAGAGACCCCTCCACTTT. Together with reference TRBV18 and TRBJ1-6, the CDR3 gives the full variable domain: NAGVMQNPRHLVRRRGQEARLRCSPMKGHSHVYWYRQLPEEGLKFMVYLQKENIIDESGMPKERFSAEFPKEGPSILRIQQVVRGDSAAYFCASSPTDRQRPLHFGNGTRLTVT.